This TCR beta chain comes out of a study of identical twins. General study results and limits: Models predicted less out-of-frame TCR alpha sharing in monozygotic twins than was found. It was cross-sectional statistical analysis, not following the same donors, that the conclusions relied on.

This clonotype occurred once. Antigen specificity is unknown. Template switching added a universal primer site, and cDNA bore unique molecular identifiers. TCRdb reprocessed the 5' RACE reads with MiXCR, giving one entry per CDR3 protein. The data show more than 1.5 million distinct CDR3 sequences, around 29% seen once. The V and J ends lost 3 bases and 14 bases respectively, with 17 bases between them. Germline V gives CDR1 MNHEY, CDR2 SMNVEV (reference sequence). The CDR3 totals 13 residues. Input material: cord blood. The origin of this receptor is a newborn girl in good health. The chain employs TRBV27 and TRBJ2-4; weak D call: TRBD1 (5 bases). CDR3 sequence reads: CASSFIGQGTEYF. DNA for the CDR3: TGTGCCAGCAGTTTTATAGGTCAGGGCACGGAGTACTTC.